The rows below give T cell receptor beta chains drawn from one sample of a study of blood T cell repertoires in COVID-19. Generated by immunoSEQ multiplex PCR, the TCRdb table keeps only in-frame clones and is missing some. Of approximately 180,000 clones listed, 82% were seen once; the top ten hold 5.2%. The specimen was PBMCs or T cells enriched from blood (not recorded which). Receptors originate from a woman aged 55 to 70 with acute COVID-19. Both conserved end residues are part of each CDR3. Each record gives: D gene, clone size, J gene, V gene, CDR3 protein, CDR3 DNA. A D gene is named only where the DNA matches it firmly. Not all rows give a size; the values are once, few, many and, for expanded clones, a class.

NA	NA	TRBJ2-2	TRBV10-3	CAISGAGGFTGELFF	TGTGCCATCAGTGGGGCAGGGGGGTTCACCGGGGAGCTGTTTTTT
NA	NA	TRBJ1-6	TRBV27	CASSWQWRGNSPLHF	TGTGCCAGCAGTTGGCAGTGGCGCGGAAATTCACCCCTCCACTTT
NA	NA	TRBJ1-1	TRBV14	CASSPLGLGGTEAFF	TGTGCCAGCAGCCCACTGGGACTCGGGGGCACTGAAGCTTTCTTT
NA	NA	TRBJ1-3	TRBV7-2	CASSLRQDPIYF	TGTGCCAGCAGCCTCCGACAGGACCCCATATATTTT
TRBD1	NA	TRBJ1-2	TRBV2	CASPGTGANYGYTF	TGTGCCAGCCCCGGGACAGGGGCTAACTATGGCTACACCTTC
TRBD2	NA	TRBJ2-3	TRBV5-1	CASSLGLAGTTDTQYF	TGCGCCAGCAGCTTGGGACTAGCGGGTACCACAGATACGCAGTATTTT
TRBD2	NA	TRBJ2-5	TRBV7-9	CASSGRASGNQETQYF	TGTGCCAGCAGCGGAAGGGCTAGCGGAAACCAAGAGACCCAGTACTTC
NA	NA	TRBJ1-3	TRBV2	CASSELEGNTIYF	TGTGCCAGCAGTGAACTTGAGGGAAACACCATATATTTT
NA	NA	TRBJ1-1	TRBV4-3	CASSQESLSSRAFF	TGCGCCAGCAGCCAAGAGTCCCTATCCTCGAGGGCTTTCTTT
NA	NA	TRBJ2-1	TRBV3-1/TRBV3-2	CASSQDWGGNGNEQFF	TGTGCCAGCAGCCAAGATTGGGGCGGAAACGGGAATGAGCAGTTCTTC
NA	NA	TRBJ1-4	TRBV19	CASRNPGRGPMEKLFF	TGTGCCAGTAGGAACCCCGGGAGGGGACCTATGGAAAAACTGTTTTTT
NA	NA	TRBJ1-2	TRBV24-1	CATSDYAGNGYTF	TGTGCCACCAGTGATTACGCAGGGAATGGCTACACCTTC
TRBD2	NA	TRBJ2-7	TRBV29-1	CSVEVSSGRAYEQYF	TGCAGCGTTGAAGTCTCGTCCGGGAGGGCATACGAGCAGTACTTC
TRBD2	NA	TRBJ2-1	TRBV10-3	CALAPSGSYNEQFF	TGTGCCCTCGCCCCTAGCGGCTCCTACAATGAGCAGTTCTTC
NA	NA	TRBJ1-6	TRBV27	CASSSSDRDRPPLHF	TGTGCCAGCAGTTCCTCCGACAGAGATCGTCCACCCCTCCACTTT
TRBD1	NA	TRBJ2-2	TRBV5-1	CASRGQGHANTGELFF	TGCGCCAGCAGGGGACAGGGCCATGCGAACACCGGGGAGCTGTTTTTT
NA	NA	TRBJ2-3	TRBV9	CASSPRQGTDTQYF	TGTGCCAGCAGCCCGCGACAGGGCACAGATACGCAGTATTTT
NA	few	TRBJ1-5	TRBV4-3	CASSQDHHQPQHF	TGCGCCAGCAGCCAAGATCATCATCAGCCCCAGCATTTT
NA	NA	TRBJ1-2	TRBV27	CASSLFSRGVHYGYTF	TGTGCCAGCAGTTTATTTTCCAGGGGCGTCCACTATGGCTACACCTTC
NA	NA	TRBJ1-5	TRBV28	CASSQTELSNQPQHF	TGTGCCAGCAGCCAGACAGAGCTTAGCAATCAGCCCCAGCATTTT
TRBD2	NA	TRBJ2-1	TRBV6-2/TRBV6-3	CASSLSGSSYNEQLF	TGTGCCAGCAGTCTGAGCGGGAGCTCCTACAATGAGCAGCTCTTC
TRBD2	NA	TRBJ2-1	TRBV3-1/TRBV3-2	CASSHSGLAGAPPLYEQFF	TGTGCCAGCAGCCACTCGGGACTAGCGGGGGCCCCTCCGCTATATGAGCAGTTCTTC
NA	NA	TRBJ1-1	TRBV6-2/TRBV6-3	CASSYEAGLSATEAFF	TGTGCCAGCAGTTATGAGGCAGGGTTGAGTGCCACTGAAGCTTTCTTT
NA	NA	TRBJ1-2	TRBV5-3	CARSSRCGGSNYGYTF	TGTGCCAGAAGCTCTCGATGCGGAGGGTCTAACTATGGCTACACCTTC